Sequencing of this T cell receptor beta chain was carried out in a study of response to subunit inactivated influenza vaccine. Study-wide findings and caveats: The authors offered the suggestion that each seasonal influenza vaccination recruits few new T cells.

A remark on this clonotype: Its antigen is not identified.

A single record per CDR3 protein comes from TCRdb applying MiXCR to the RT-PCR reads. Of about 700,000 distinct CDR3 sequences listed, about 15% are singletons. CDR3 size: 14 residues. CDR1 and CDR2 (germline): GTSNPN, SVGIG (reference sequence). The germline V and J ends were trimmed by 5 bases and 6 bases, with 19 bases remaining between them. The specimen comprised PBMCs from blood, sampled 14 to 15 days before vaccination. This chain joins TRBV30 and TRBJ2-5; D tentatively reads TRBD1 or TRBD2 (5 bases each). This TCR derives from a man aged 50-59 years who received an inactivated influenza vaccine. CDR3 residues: CAWALRLGVKTQYF. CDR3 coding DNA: TGTGCCTGGGCCCTTAGGCTGGGGGTAAAGACCCAGTACTTC.